The present TCR beta chain was sequenced within a study of T cell responses to AZD1222 COVID-19 vaccine. Study conclusions and caveats: Two doses of AZD1222 preceded a rise in Spike-specific TCR breadth and depth. Seropositivity was recorded at baseline in only a handful of AZD1222 recipients. Targets within unmutated variant regions were reportedly found for nearly half of spike-specific TCRs.

V lost 1 base to trimming and J lost 7 bases, with 10 bases between them. The CDR3 is 14 residues long. Germline V CDR1 and CDR2: PRHDT, FYEKMQ (reference sequence). Notes on this clone: Its antigen remains unidentified.

Data came from immunoSEQ multiplex PCR; TCRdb stores just in-frame clones and leaves some out. The sample holds 100,000 to 150,000 clones, around 90% seen once. This sequence originates from an adult who received the AZD1222 COVID-19 vaccine. The V call is TRBV13, the J call TRBJ2-2; D gene unclear. The sample here was peripheral blood, taken 28 days after the second AZD1222 dose. The CDR3 nucleotides are TGTGCCAGCAGCTTAGCCCCCCCCGGCGGGGAGCTGTTTTTT. This translates into CASSLAPPGGELFF.